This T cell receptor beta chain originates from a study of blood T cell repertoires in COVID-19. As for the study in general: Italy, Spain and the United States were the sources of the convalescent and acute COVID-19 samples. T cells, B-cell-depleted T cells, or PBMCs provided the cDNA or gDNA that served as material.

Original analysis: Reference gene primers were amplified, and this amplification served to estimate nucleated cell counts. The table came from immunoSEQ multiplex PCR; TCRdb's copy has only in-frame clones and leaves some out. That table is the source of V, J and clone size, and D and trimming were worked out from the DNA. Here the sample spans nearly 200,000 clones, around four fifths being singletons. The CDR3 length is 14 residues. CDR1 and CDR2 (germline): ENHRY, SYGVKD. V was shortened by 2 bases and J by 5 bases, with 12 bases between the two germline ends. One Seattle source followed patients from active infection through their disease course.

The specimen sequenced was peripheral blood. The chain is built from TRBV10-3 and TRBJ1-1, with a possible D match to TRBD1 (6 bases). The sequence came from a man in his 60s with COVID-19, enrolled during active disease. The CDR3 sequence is CAISEQGMRTEAFF. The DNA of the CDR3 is TGTGCCATCAGTGAGCAGGGGATGAGAACTGAAGCTTTCTTT.